Listed here is a single TCR beta chain. What it recognizes is unknown. The data were produced by immunoSEQ multiplex PCR, yet TCRdb's version contains in-frame clones alone and is incomplete. The repertoire holds some 180,000 clones, approximately 95% seen once, with under 1.1% in the top ten. V shed 3 bases and J 4 bases; nucleotides not matched to a gene: 17. Germline V gene data show CDR1 as MNHNS and CDR2 as SASEGT. This CDR3 is 18 amino acids long. The entry originates in a study of T cell responses to AZD1222 COVID-19 vaccine. Whole-study findings and limits: Seropositivity was recorded at baseline in only six AZD1222 recipients. Of spike-specific TCRs, nearly half reportedly target regions left unmutated in variants. Increases in Spike-specific TCR breadth and depth were seen after two AZD1222 doses.

This receptor was identified in an adult who received the MenACWY meningococcal vaccine as a control. The sequencing used peripheral blood, collected 28 days after the second dose of the MenACWY control vaccine. The chain recombines TRBV6-1 with TRBJ1-2, with TRBD1 matching over 7 bases. The CDR3 DNA is TGTGCCAGCAGTGATCTTCTCCCGGGAAGGGGGCTCAGCTATGGCTACACCTTC. Amino acid sequence: CASSDLLPGRGLSYGYTF.